These T cell receptor beta chains were read from a single sample in a study of memory CD4+ T cells and cytomegalovirus serostatus. Repertoires were generated with immunoSEQ multiplex PCR, while TCRdb's copy carries only in-frame clones and drops some. The sample has over 75,000 clones; about four fifths are singletons. Sample: memory CD4+ T cells from blood. Every receptor here comes from an adult in good health and CMV-seropositive. Each CDR3 is given with its conserved first and last residue. For some rows the clone size is stated as once, few or many, or as a class when expanded; others skip it.

CDR3 protein,V gene,J gene,clone size
CASSLQLPNQPQHF,TRBV28,TRBJ1-5,.
CASSLDRGPSNYGYTF,TRBV4-1,TRBJ1-2,.
CASSRDPLNTEAFF,TRBV9,TRBJ1-1,few
CASSFTGQAGGELFF,TRBV27,TRBJ2-2,.
CASSTHSRRFNQPQHF,TRBV28,TRBJ1-5,.
CATSKRETDEQYF,TRBV19,TRBJ2-7,once
CASTSGDTQYF,TRBV5-1,TRBJ2-3,.
CASSLAGVPDTQYF,TRBV7-2,TRBJ2-3,.
CASSLDPTGPYEQYF,TRBV7-9,TRBJ2-7,.
CAIRGDRGDYEQYF,TRBV10-3,TRBJ2-7,.
CASSFGGVGTDTQYF,TRBV5-1,TRBJ2-3,.
CASSLGPQGLGSNEQFF,TRBV11-2,TRBJ2-1,.
CASSFRGRQGYEQYF,TRBV7-2,TRBJ2-7,.
CASNPGTSPSAVNVLTF,TRBV5-8,TRBJ2-6,.
CASSEYGVGTDTQYF,TRBV10-1,TRBJ2-3,.
CASSLSGGSRSYNEQFF,TRBV5-4,TRBJ2-1,.
CASSIARGTASLGTQHF,TRBV19,TRBJ1-5,.
CASSGTGGLLQHF,TRBV19,TRBJ1-5,.
CASSSPAGTTDTQYF,TRBV28,TRBJ2-3,.
CASSLMGTNTGELFF,TRBV7-2,TRBJ2-2,.
CASSSDRDHGNTIYF,TRBV5-6,TRBJ1-3,.
CASRLRIGNEKLFF,TRBV5-1,TRBJ1-4,.
CASRDRQGKNTEAFF,TRBV6-1,TRBJ1-1,.
CASSDDTYYGYTF,TRBV6-5,TRBJ1-2,few
CASSYSQGATGYTF,TRBV6-5,TRBJ1-2,.
CASSSRQGSSNEQFF,TRBV5-5,TRBJ2-1,.
CATKNRALNTEAFF,TRBV4-1,TRBJ1-1,once
CASSLYFGTQYF,TRBV5-6,TRBJ2-5,few
CASSSTPTAHRSGANVLTF,TRBV5-6,TRBJ2-6,.
CSVAGHGGTEAFF,TRBV29-1,TRBJ1-1,few
CASSKGINQPQHF,TRBV5-6,TRBJ1-5,.
CASSLLGGPEKLFF,TRBV5-1,TRBJ1-4,.
CASSPSLREINTGELFF,TRBV18,TRBJ2-2,.
CASSQVGQTKETQYF,TRBV4-3,TRBJ2-5,.
CASSLTGGDNEQFF,TRBV5-1,TRBJ2-1,.
CAWSPPGRDGGYTF,TRBV30,TRBJ1-2,few
CASSPNSYTDTQYF,TRBV18,TRBJ2-3,once
CASSPPTGGTETQYF,TRBV9,TRBJ2-5,.
CAWSPGQRYQETQYF,TRBV30,TRBJ2-5,.
CASSSRGTRGETQYF,TRBV9,TRBJ2-5,.
CASSSRGGAGQPQHF,TRBV7-3,TRBJ1-5,.
CASSQGLGNGANVLTF,TRBV14,TRBJ2-6,.
CAIGRTEAPNYGYTF,TRBV6-1,TRBJ1-2,.
CASSPGQQETQYF,TRBV18,TRBJ2-5,.
CASRKQGAALEKLFF,TRBV2,TRBJ1-4,.
CASSQPHVARGASGANVLTF,TRBV4-1,TRBJ2-6,once
CASSRSGAGELFF,TRBV4-1,TRBJ2-2,.
CASSPTDRGRRSGEQFF,TRBV19,TRBJ2-1,.
CAIRTGGSDREQYF,TRBV10-3,TRBJ2-7,few
CASSPMLQGGYTF,TRBV11-2,TRBJ1-2,.